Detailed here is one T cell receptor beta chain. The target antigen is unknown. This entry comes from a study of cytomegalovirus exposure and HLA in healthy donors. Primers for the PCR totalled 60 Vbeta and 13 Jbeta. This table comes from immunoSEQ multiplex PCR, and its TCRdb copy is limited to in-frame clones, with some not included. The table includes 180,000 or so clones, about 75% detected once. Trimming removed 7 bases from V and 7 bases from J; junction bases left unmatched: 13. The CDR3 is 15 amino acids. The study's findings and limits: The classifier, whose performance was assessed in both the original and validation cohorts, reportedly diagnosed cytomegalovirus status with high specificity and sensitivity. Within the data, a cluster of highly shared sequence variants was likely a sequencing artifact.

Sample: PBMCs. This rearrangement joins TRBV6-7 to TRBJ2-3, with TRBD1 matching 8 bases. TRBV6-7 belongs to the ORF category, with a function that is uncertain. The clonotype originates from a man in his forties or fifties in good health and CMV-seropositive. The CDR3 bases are TGTGCCAGCAACCAACCCCGGACAGGGCCCCATACGCAGTATTTT. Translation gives CASNQPRTGPHTQYF.